This TCR beta chain was identified in a study of cytomegalovirus exposure and HLA in healthy donors (dated by TCRdb to 2016 to 2017). The study in broad terms: In an earlier analysis of several hundred of the donors, around 290 Gb of sequence data and approximately 120 million unique TCR beta sequences from about 179 million T cells were reported. Donor age, sex, ethnicity and CMV serostatus were compiled together with the repertoire data. All discovery cohort repertoires had been generated using a single sequencing platform. The T cell repertoires of under 700 subjects were profiled by immunosequencing and related to cytomegalovirus serostatus. Rather than drawing on any new phenotypic data, the later analysis identified candidate immune exposures from TCR beta sequences and the way those sequences occurred across donors. In an earlier analysis of several hundred of the donors, high-throughput TCR beta sequencing was used to judge whether each TCR beta V gene segment behaved as functional or pseudogenic. HLA typing included class I and class II loci at four-digit resolution. An early release that covered approximately 600 HLA-typed donors contained about 300 gigabases of sequencing data and tens of millions of unique TCR sequences. To predict cytomegalovirus infection status, the study brought together high-throughput TCR immunosequencing, statistical association of individual TCRs with disease status, and machine learning. Roughly five DR-DQ haplotypes were handled as single units for association and clustering because linkage in the cohort was strong. In a later genetic analysis, genome-wide SNP genotypes for about three fifths of the 666 donors were used, and that subset was treated as a discovery cohort. Typing coverage varied by locus: about 620-630 donors for A, B, C, DRB1 and DQB1; more than 500 for DQA1; around 610 for DPA1; approximately 490 for DPB1. Along with the roughly 700-subject first cohort, a separate validation cohort of 120 different subjects was used. Among around 400 genotyped donors of the cohort, an average of around 250,000 unique TCR beta nucleotide sequences was sequenced per donor, of which about 19% were non-productive. A later analysis re-examined previously published TCR beta repertoires from more than 600 donors and added high-resolution HLA genotyping to investigate patterns of TCR occurrence. The study aimed to test whether signatures of past pathogen exposure could be identified by cataloging public T cell receptors. Among the approximately 400 genotyped donors, under 90% belonged to the genetic ancestry cluster associated with self-reported Caucasian donors. Paper-wide results and their limitations: Most TCR sequences were seen in very few donors, while some public TCRs were found in many individuals. According to a later analysis, parvovirus B19, influenza, CMV and Epstein-Barr virus appeared linked to several top co-occurrence clusters. The study gave a list of 150 to 200 TCR beta chains associated with cytomegalovirus. Correlated functional status among segregating V segments might reflect linkage disequilibrium, but an unknown experimental factor could not be ruled out. About 17 rarely observed V segments, including chromosome 9 orphons, were excluded from the earlier analysis of a few hundred of the donors because counts were too low. Because HLA typing was unavailable for some donors at each locus, only the typed subset was used in association tests. Three of the identified cytomegalovirus-associated TCR beta chains were confirmed in vitro to be specific for cytomegalovirus antigens. In a later analysis, TCR association rates were found to vary across HLA loci, with the most associated TCRs seen for DRB1 alleles and the fewest for HLA-C alleles. According to the authors, the approach could potentially be generalized to other disease states and immunological phenotypes. Compared with the roughly 600-donor mean, donors in an Asian-associated ancestry cluster had fewer N-insertions in productive TCRs, according to a later genetic analysis. Cytomegalovirus status was reported to be diagnosed by the classifier with high specificity and sensitivity in both the original and validation cohorts. A further reported finding was that TCR beta sequences accurately predicted the HLA-A and HLA-B alleles for most subjects in the first cohort. A later analysis found that HLA-associated TCR beta chains were more clonally expanded and had lower generation probabilities than equally common non-associated chains. The only immune exposure information available for the cohort was CMV serostatus. A group of highly shared sequence variants was considered likely to be a technical artifact of the sequencing pipeline. Specific HLA alleles were associated with roughly 16,000 TCR beta sequences at a false discovery rate of 0.05 in a later analysis. Only TCR beta chains were sequenced in this cohort, and the absence of alpha or paired-chain data limited detectable features. Sequencing depth was assumed to be roughly uniform across donors in the presence/absence analyses, though that assumption may not hold. Some IMGT-functional V segments, including TRBV6-2 and TRBV6-3, could not be told apart with the 87-base-pair reads, so those segments were excluded. In a later genetic analysis, a missense DCLRE1C variant was associated with V-gene and J-gene trimming of TCR beta chains, and the association was replicated in an independent cohort. A later analysis found that most CMV-associated TCR beta chains appeared HLA-restricted, with HLA associations seemingly driven largely by CMV exposure. Strong co-occurrence of HLA alleles, especially DR and DQ, made assigning TCR associations to individual alleles difficult. An earlier analysis of approximately 600 of the donors showed that most TCR beta V segments appeared in productive rearrangements either about 90% or about 30% of the time, which broadly matched IMGT annotations.

In regard to this clone: The antigen it binds to is not known. Base qualities are missing; no much larger clone stands one base away.

The cohort consisted of 666 healthy bone marrow donors. At the time of sampling, all cohort members were nominally healthy, though unrecorded immune exposures were likely present. The donor tested CMV seronegative and was one of the 352 seronegative cohort members. Each donor provided a peripheral blood sample, and peripheral blood mononuclear cells were used for TCR beta sequencing. Genomic DNA was extracted from the blood cell samples with the Qiagen DNeasy Blood Extraction Kit. Library preparation employed the immunoSEQ multiplex PCR assay. The multiplex PCR relied on a mix of 60 forward primers for TCR Vbeta segments and 13 reverse primers for TCR Jbeta segments. The CDR3 region of rearranged TCR beta genes was amplified from genomic DNA with a multiplex PCR assay. The amplified TCR beta libraries were sequenced on the Illumina HiSeq System as 87-base-pair reads. The study's own analysis went as follows. A later analysis tallied 80 million to 95 million unique TCR beta chains across the 650 to 750 repertoires, and approximately 12 million of those chains were shared by two or more donors. To remove PCR and sequencing errors, raw reads were error-corrected and collapsed into unique sequences using a nearest-neighbor algorithm that merged closely related sequences. Alignment of CDR3 sequences to IMGT reference sequences was used to assign V, D and J gene segments. For a sequence to be retained, a match of at least six nucleotides to both a V gene segment and a J gene segment was required. A rearrangement was called productive if the CDR3 had no stop codons and remained in frame with V and J, and every other rearrangement was called non-productive. CDR3 was defined by IMGT convention, running from the second conserved V-encoded cysteine to the conserved J-encoded phenylalanine. In an earlier analysis of more than 550 of the donors, sequences lacking an unambiguous match to a single V gene segment were excluded. In an earlier analysis of 587 of the donors, V segments were called functional above 56.7% productive rearrangements and were called segregating when the between-donor standard deviation exceeded 5%. A statistical classification framework was developed to diagnose cytomegalovirus status using the catalog of TCR beta chain sequences. In a later analysis, V and J genes were assigned by comparing TCR nucleotide sequences against IMGT/GENE-DB human TR gene sequences. In a later analysis, CDR3 sequences and most-parsimonious VDJ recombination scenarios were assigned using the TCRdist pipeline. In a later analysis, each TCR beta chain was defined by its CDR3 amino acid sequence together with its V-gene family, and reads lacking a unique V-gene family were excluded. To address suspected cross-contamination and a sequencing artifact, a later analysis removed 450 to 700 highly shared, low-generation-probability nucleotide sequences. In a later analysis, a clonal expansion index for each public chain was calculated from normalized within-repertoire ranks of inferred template counts. In a later analysis, generation probabilities were computed with a VDJ recombination model fitted to out-of-frame rearrangements, and the resulting probabilities were checked against IGoR. Hypergeometric tests were used in a later analysis to score TCR-TCR, TCR-HLA and TCR-CMV co-occurrence, with a repertoire-size bias correction applied to the TCR pairs. A later analysis estimated false discovery rates by permuting HLA or CMV assignments 20 times. In a later analysis, co-occurring TCRs were grouped using DBSCAN, and TCRdist sequence similarity was added for clustering within HLA-allele-positive subsets. Co-occurrence clustering excluded repertoires with fewer than 30,000 or more than 120,000 public chains, plus five with anomalous nucleotide sharing. TCRdb took over this immuneACCESS table, retaining in-frame rearrangements with V and J assigned. Such tables are incomplete; in checked studies, under half of the missing clones stem from an unresolved V gene, and the remainder is unexplained. For V, J and clone size, that table is used; D and trimming come from the DNA. The sample table contains about 140,000 clones; only one count was recorded for around 80% of them. The ten most abundant clones make up roughly 2% of the sample.

The CDR3 has 14 amino acids, counting the end cysteine and phenylalanine. The retained sequence is limited to the CDR3, 42 bases, with the frame set at the first base. Reading the germline V gene (reference sequence) gives CDR1 SGHKS and CDR2 YYEKEE. At the junction V is shortened by 0 bases and J by 3 bases, with 9 bases in between. Sequenced sample: PBMCs. This chain joins TRBV5-5 to TRBJ2-5; the D segment could be TRBD1, given 6 matching bases. This clonotype was obtained from a man aged 25 to 40 in good health and CMV-seronegative. The DNA sequence is given as TGTGCCAGCAGCTTGGGGACAGAAGAAGAGACCCAGTACTTC. This is translated as CASSLGTEEETQYF.